Following are 6 T cell receptor beta chains from one sample sequenced in a study of blood T cell repertoires in COVID-19. Assay: immunoSEQ multiplex PCR; the TCRdb copy retains only in-frame clones and omits some. The sample includes roughly 200,000 clones, roughly 90% seen only once; the top ten take 0.6% to 0.8%. Sample: peripheral blood. These receptor sequences come from a man over 45 with acute or convalescent COVID-19.

This chain connects TRBV7-3 to TRBJ2-4, with TRBD2 matching 13 bases. Losses at the gene ends were 5 bases for V and 10 bases for J; bases not matched to a gene: 5. Germline CDR1 reads SGHTA; CDR2 reads FQGTGA. The CDR3 length is 14 residues. In nucleotides, the CDR3 is TGTGCCAGCAGCCCAACGGGACTAGCGGGGATTCAGTACTTC. It specifies CASSPTGLAGIQYF.

This clone came up once. V gene TRBV11-2 combines with J gene TRBJ2-1, with 7 positions matching TRBD1. V lost 4 bases and J lost 1; bases outside the gene matches: 4. The CDR3 contains 15 residues. Germline loops: CDR1 SGHAT, CDR2 FQNNGV. This CDR3 is CASSSIQGSYNEQFF. DNA of the CDR3: TGTGCCAGCAGCTCCATACAGGGGTCCTACAATGAGCAGTTCTTC. Drawing the rest from reference TRBV11-2 and TRBJ2-1, the complete variable domain is EAGVAQSPRYKIIEKRQSVAFWCNPISGHATLYWYQQILGQGPKLLIQFQNNGVVDDSQLPKDRFSAERLKGVDSTLKIQPAKLEDSAVYLCASSSIQGSYNEQFFGPGTRLTVL.

V gene TRBV19 combines with J gene TRBJ1-5, with 7 nucleotides matching TRBD1. CDR1 is LNHDA and CDR2 is SQIVND in the germline V gene (reference sequence). The CDR3 loop spans 16 amino acids. V shed 2 bases, J shed 7 bases, and the junction held 11 bases outside the gene matches. The CDR3 DNA is TGTGCCAGTAGTATATCCCGAAGGGGGCTTCGACAGCCCCAGCATTTT. This translates into CASSISRRGLRQPQHF.

The J gene is TRBJ1-3, the V gene TRBV9; 8 bases are shared with TRBD1. The CDR3 totals 16 residues. The junction had 4 bases not matched to a gene; V was cut back by 2 bases and J by 0 bases. Germline assignment: CDR1 SGDLS and CDR2 YYNGEE. CDR3 coding DNA: TGTGCCAGCAGCGTGGCAGGGGGCTTCTCTGGAAACACCATATATTTT. As protein: CASSVAGGFSGNTIYF.

The CDR3 protein is CASNWTPWSDTEAFF. The DNA of the CDR3 is TGCGCCAGCAATTGGACTCCCTGGTCGGATACTGAAGCTTTCTTT. The rearrangement uses TRBV5-1 and TRBJ1-1, with unresolved D. CDR1 SGHRS and CDR2 YFSETQ come from the germline V gene. The CDR3 sequence is 15 residues long. V lost 6 bases and J lost 5, with 20 bases in between.

The chain links TRBV5-1 to TRBJ2-2, with D hard to call. Germline CDR1 SGHRS, CDR2 YFSETQ. CDR3 size: 14 residues. Trimming removed 7 bases at V and 1 base at J, with 11 bases between. The DNA for the CDR3 is TGCGCCAGCCGCGACACAGTGAACACCGGGGAGCTGTTTTTT. This gives the protein CASRDTVNTGELFF.